The clone carrying this T cell receptor beta chain was observed once. The germline CDR1 and CDR2 sequences are MNHNS and SASEGT. Trimming shortened V by 2 bases and J by 3 bases, and 14 bases separated the two germline ends. This CDR3 has 16 amino acids. The data derive from a study of control samples from healthy donors and cancer patients. Libraries were prepared by immunoSEQ multiplex PCR; TCRdb keeps only in-frame clonotypes and omits some of them. The table has 91,000 or so clones, roughly nine tenths seen once. Sequencing used blood. This TCR was sampled from a woman younger than 45 in good health. V usage is TRBV6-1 and J usage is TRBJ2-1; D gene ambiguous. The CDR3 sequence: CASSENGILIYNEQFF. As DNA, the CDR3 is TGTGCCAGCAGTGAAAATGGAATCCTAATCTACAATGAGCAGTTCTTC.